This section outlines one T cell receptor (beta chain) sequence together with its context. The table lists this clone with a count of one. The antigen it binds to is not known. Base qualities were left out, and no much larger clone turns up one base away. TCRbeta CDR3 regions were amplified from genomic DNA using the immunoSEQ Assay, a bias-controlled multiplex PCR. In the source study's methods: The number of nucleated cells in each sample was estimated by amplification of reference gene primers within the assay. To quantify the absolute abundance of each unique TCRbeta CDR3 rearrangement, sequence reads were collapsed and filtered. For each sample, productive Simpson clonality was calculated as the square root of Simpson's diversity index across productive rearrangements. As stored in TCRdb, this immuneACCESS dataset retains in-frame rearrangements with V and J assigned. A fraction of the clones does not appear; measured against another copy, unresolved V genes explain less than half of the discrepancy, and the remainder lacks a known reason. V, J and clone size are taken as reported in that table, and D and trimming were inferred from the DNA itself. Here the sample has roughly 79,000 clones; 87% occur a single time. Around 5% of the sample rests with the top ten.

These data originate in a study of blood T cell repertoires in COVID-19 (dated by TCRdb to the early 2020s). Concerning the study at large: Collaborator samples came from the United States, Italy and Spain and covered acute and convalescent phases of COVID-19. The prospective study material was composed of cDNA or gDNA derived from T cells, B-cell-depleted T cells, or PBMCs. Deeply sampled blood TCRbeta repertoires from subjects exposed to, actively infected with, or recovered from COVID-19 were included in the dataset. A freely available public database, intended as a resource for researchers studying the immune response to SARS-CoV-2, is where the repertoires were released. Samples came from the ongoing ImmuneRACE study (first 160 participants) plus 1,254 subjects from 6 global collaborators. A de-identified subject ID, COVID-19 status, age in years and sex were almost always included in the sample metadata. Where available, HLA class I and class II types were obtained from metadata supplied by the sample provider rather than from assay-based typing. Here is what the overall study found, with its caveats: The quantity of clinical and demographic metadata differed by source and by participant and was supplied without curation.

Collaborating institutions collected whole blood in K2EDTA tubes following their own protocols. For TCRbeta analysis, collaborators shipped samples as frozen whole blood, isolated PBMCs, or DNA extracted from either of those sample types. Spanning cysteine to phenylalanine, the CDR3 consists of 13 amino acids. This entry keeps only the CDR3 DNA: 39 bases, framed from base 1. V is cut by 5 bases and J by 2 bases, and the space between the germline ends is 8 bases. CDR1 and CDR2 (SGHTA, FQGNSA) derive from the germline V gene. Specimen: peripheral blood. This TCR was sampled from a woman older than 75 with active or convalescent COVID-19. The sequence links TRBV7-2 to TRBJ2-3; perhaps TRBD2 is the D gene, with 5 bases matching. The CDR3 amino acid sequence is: CASSLRDTDTQYF. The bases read TGTGCCAGCAGCCTTCGGGACACAGATACGCAGTATTTT. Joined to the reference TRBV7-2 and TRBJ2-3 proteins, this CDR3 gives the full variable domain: GAGVSQSPSNKVTEKGKDVELRCDPISGHTALYWYRQSLGQGLEFLIYFQGNSAPDKSGLPSDRFSAERTGGSVSTLTIQRTQQEDSAVYLCASSLRDTDTQYFGPGTRLTVL.